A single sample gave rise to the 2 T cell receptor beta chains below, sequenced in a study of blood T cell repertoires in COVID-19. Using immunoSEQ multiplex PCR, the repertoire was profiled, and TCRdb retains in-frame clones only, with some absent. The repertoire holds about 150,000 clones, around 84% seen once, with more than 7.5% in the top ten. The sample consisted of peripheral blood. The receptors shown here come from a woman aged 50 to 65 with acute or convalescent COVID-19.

The CDR3 loop reads CASSLIRSYEQYF. The DNA of the CDR3 is TGTGCCAGCAGCTTAATCAGGTCCTACGAGCAGTACTTC. This sequence joins TRBV7-9 and TRBJ2-7; D call uncertain. The germline V and J ends were trimmed by 2 bases and 1 base, with 6 bases remaining between them. The CDR3 is 13 residues long. The germline gives CDR1 SEHNR, CDR2 FQNEAQ (reference sequence).

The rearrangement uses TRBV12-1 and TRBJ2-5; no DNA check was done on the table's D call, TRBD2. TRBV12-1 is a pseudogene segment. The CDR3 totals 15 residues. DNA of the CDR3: TGTGCCAGCAGCCCGAGAGCGGGAGCGTGGGAGACCCAGTACTTC. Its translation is CASSPRAGAWETQYF.